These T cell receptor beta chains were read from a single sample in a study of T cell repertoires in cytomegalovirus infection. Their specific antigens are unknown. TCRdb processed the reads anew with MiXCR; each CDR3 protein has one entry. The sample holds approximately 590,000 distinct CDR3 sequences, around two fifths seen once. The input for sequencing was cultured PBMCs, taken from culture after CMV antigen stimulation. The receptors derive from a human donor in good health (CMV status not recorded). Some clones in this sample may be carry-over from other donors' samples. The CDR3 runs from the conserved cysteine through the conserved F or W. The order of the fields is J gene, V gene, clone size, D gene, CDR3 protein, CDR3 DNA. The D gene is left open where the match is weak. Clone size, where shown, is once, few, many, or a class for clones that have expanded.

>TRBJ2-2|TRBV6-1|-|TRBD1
CASSYGTAGELFF
TGTGCCAGCAGTTACGGGACAGCCGGGGAGCTGTTTTTT
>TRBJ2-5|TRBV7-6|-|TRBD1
CASSLGRGQGETQYF
TGTGCCAGCAGCTTGGGACGAGGACAGGGAGAGACCCAGTACTTC
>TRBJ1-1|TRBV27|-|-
CASSDTANTEAFF
TGTGCCAGCAGTGACACAGCGAACACTGAAGCTTTCTTT
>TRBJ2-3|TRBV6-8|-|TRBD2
CASSAMGLAGVADTQYF
TGTGCCAGCAGTGCTATGGGACTAGCGGGAGTTGCTGATACGCAGTATTTT
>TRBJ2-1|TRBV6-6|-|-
CASSYALLTNNEQFF
TGTGCCAGCAGTTACGCCCTTCTCACTAACAATGAGCAGTTCTTC
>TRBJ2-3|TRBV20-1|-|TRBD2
CSPGTSGTDTQYF
TGCAGCCCCGGGACTAGCGGCACAGATACGCAGTATTTT
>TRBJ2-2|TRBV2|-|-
CASSEAFKLGFRELFF
TGTGCCAGCAGTGAAGCGTTTAAGTTAGGGTTTAGGGAGCTGTTTTTT
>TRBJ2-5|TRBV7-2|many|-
CASSLARRRETQYF
TGTGCCAGCAGCTTAGCGAGGAGGCGAGAGACCCAGTACTTC
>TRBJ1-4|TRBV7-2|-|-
CASMSTGREKLFF
TGTGCCAGCATGTCGACAGGACGGGAAAAACTGTTTTTT
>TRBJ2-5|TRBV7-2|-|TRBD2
CASRQWEGETQYF
TGTGCCAGCAGACAGTGGGAGGGGGAGACCCAGTACTTC
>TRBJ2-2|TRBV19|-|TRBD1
CASSYRGQGLTGELFF
TGTGCCAGTAGTTACAGGGGACAGGGGCTCACCGGGGAGCTGTTTTTT
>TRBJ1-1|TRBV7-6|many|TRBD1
CASSRLGQGDAEAFF
TGTGCCAGCAGCCGTCTGGGACAGGGGGACGCTGAAGCTTTCTTT
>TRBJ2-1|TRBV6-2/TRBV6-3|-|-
CASIADWYNEQFF
TGTGCCAGCATAGCAGACTGGTACAATGAGCAGTTCTTC
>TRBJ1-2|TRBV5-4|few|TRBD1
CASSSRTGIIYGYTF
TGTGCCAGCAGCTCCCGGACAGGGATTATCTATGGCTACACCTTC
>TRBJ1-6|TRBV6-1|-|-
CASSGGPANSPLHF
TGTGCCAGCAGTGGGGGCCCGGCAAATTCACCCCTCCACTTT
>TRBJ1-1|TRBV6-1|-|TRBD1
CASSEAGQGDEAFF
TGTGCCAGCAGTGAAGCCGGACAGGGGGATGAAGCTTTCTTT
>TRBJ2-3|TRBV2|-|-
CASSRPGGDTDTQYF
TGTGCCAGCAGTCGACCCGGGGGTGACACAGATACGCAGTATTTT
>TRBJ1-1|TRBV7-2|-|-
CASSFGPQGRNTEAFF
TGTGCCAGCAGCTTCGGGCCCCAGGGGAGAAACACTGAAGCTTTCTTT
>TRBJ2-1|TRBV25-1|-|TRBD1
CASSEAAGGNEQFF
TGTGCCAGCAGTGAAGCGGCAGGGGGCAATGAGCAGTTCTTC
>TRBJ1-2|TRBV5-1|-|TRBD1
CASSFAAGGYGYTF
TGCGCCAGCAGCTTCGCAGCAGGGGGCTATGGCTACACCTTC
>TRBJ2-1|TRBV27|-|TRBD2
CASSSGRLAGYNEQFF
TGTGCCAGCAGTTCGGGGCGTCTAGCGGGATACAATGAGCAGTTCTTC
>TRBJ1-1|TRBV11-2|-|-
CASSRSSGTEAFF
TGTGCCAGCAGCCGCTCTTCTGGGACTGAAGCTTTCTTT
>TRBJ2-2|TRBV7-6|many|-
CASSQREGLNTGELFF
TGTGCCAGCAGCCAGAGGGAAGGGTTGAACACCGGGGAGCTGTTTTTT
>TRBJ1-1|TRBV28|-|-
CASSSQGIEAFF
TGTGCCAGCAGTTCGCAGGGGATTGAAGCTTTCTTT
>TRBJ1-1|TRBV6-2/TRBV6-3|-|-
CASSYDGYTEAFF
TGTGCCAGCAGTTACGATGGGTACACTGAAGCTTTCTTT
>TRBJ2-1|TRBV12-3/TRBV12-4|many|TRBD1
CASSPGQGSRKEFF
TGTGCCAGCAGCCCGGGACAGGGCTCGAGAAAGGAGTTCTTC
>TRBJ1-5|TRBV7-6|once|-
CASSLEFGPYQPQHF
TGTGCCAGCAGCTTAGAGTTTGGGCCGTATCAGCCCCAGCATTTT
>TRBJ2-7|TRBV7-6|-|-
CASSDLEQYF
TGTGCCAGCTCTGACCTGGAGCAGTACTTC
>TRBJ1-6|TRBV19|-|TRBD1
CASIRTGSDSPLHF
TGTGCCAGTATCCGGACAGGGTCGGATTCACCCCTCCACTTT
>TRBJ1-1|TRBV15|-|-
CATGRVNTEAFF
TGTGCCACTGGACGAGTGAACACTGAAGCTTTCTTT
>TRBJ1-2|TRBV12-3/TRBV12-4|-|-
CASSRPGTLGGYTF
TGTGCCAGCAGCCGCCCCGGGACACTGGGGGGCTACACCTTC
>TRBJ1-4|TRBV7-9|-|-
CASSLRDIGTEKLFF
TGTGCCAGCAGCTTACGGGACATCGGTACTGAAAAACTGTTTTTT
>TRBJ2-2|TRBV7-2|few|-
CASSLAAGSNTGELFF
TGTGCCAGCAGCTTAGCTGCGGGATCGAACACCGGGGAGCTGTTTTTT
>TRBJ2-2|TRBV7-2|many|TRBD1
CASSARQGSTGELFF
TGTGCCAGCAGCGCGAGACAGGGAAGCACCGGGGAGCTGTTTTTT
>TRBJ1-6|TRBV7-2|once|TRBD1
CASSLLTGTRSPLHF
TGTGCCAGCAGCTTGCTGACAGGGACCCGTTCACCCCTCCACTTT
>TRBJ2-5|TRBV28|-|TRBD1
CATWDRKTQYF
TGTGCCACCTGGGACAGAAAGACCCAGTACTTC
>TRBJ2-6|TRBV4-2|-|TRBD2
CASSQGSSGTGANVLTF
TGTGCCAGCAGCCAAGGATCCAGCGGGACTGGGGCCAACGTCCTGACTTTC
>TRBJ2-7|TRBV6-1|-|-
CASSVWQGSYEQYF
TGTGCCAGCAGTGTATGGCAGGGCTCCTACGAGCAGTACTTC
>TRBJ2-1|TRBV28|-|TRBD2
CASREGGYNEQFF
TGTGCCAGCCGGGAGGGGGGATACAATGAGCAGTTCTTC
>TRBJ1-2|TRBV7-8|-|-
CASSRGVGWSANYGYTF
TGTGCCAGCAGCCGGGGGGTCGGCTGGTCGGCTAACTATGGCTACACCTTC
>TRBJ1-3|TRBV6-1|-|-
CASSYGRPSSGNTIYF
TGTGCCAGCAGTTACGGGAGACCTAGCTCTGGAAACACCATATATTTT
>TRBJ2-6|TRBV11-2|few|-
CASSLQVSGANVLTF
TGTGCCAGCAGCTTACAGGTCTCTGGGGCCAACGTCCTGACTTTC
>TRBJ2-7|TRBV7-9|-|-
CASSLAVGSADEQYF
TGTGCCAGCAGCTTAGCGGTGGGGTCTGCCGACGAGCAGTACTTC
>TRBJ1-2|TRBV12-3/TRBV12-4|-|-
CASSSGHPKANYGYTF
TGTGCCAGCAGCTCCGGACACCCGAAGGCAAACTATGGCTACACCTTC
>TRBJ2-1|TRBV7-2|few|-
CASSPIGGRSEQFF
TGTGCCAGCAGCCCCATCGGAGGGAGGAGTGAGCAGTTCTTC
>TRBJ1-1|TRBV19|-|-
CASSPMGTGNTEAFF
TGTGCCAGTAGTCCGATGGGGACGGGAAACACTGAAGCTTTCTTT
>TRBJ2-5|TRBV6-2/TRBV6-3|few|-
CASRPPGGVIETQYF
TGTGCCAGCAGACCCCCCGGGGGAGTAATAGAGACCCAGTACTTC
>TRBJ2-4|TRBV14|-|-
CASSLPGTENIQYF
TGTGCCAGCAGCCTACCCGGGACTGAAAACATTCAGTACTTC
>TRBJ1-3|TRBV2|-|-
CASSRATGFGNTIYF
TGTGCCAGCAGTCGAGCTACAGGGTTTGGAAACACCATATATTTT
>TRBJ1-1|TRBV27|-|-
CARGTYKDTEAFF
TGTGCCAGGGGGACTTACAAAGACACTGAAGCTTTCTTT
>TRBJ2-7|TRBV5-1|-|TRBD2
CASSHARTSGGTSRFEQYF
TGCGCCAGCAGCCATGCCAGGACTAGCGGGGGAACTTCTCGGTTCGAGCAGTACTTC
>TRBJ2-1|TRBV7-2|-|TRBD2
CASSQGLAVNEQFF
TGTGCCAGCAGCCAGGGACTAGCCGTCAATGAGCAGTTCTTC
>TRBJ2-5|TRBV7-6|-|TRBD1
CASSPRTGKETQYF
TGTGCCAGCAGCCCCCGGACAGGGAAAGAGACCCAGTACTTC
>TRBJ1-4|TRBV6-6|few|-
CASSEPGSEKLFF
TGTGCCAGCAGTGAGCCTGGTAGCGAAAAACTGTTTTTT
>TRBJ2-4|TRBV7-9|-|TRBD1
CASSTTGQGTANIQYF
TGTGCCAGCAGCACCACGGGACAGGGAACCGCAAACATTCAGTACTTC
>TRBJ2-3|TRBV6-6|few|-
CASAQGPSTDTQYF
TGTGCCAGCGCCCAAGGGCCTAGCACAGATACGCAGTATTTT
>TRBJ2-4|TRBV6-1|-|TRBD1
CASSRTGVKQNIQYF
TGTGCCAGCAGCCGGACAGGGGTTAAGCAAAACATTCAGTACTTC
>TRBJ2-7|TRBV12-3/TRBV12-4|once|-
CASSHFRDEQYF
TGTGCCAGCAGTCACTTTCGAGACGAGCAGTACTTC
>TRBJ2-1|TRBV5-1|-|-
CASSLILYPATNEQFF
TGCGCCAGCAGCTTGATTCTCTACCCCGCTACTAATGAGCAGTTCTTC
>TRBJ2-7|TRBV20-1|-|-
CSASGGHFYEQYF
TGCAGTGCTAGCGGAGGACATTTCTACGAGCAGTACTTC